The 5 T cell receptor beta chains reported below all come from one sample, sequenced in a study of blood T cells in healthy people across ages. Then a second PCR, running roughly 7 to 11 cycles, was carried out with a sample-barcoded 5' primer and a J-beta primer mix. TCRdb ran MiXCR on the 5' RACE reads and lists one entry per CDR3 protein. Here the sample spans around 900,000 distinct CDR3 sequences, about 30% being singletons. Sequenced: blood. The receptors originated from an elderly woman in good health.

The chain combines TRBV7-2 with TRBJ2-3; D call uncertain. Germline V CDR1 and CDR2: SGHTA, FQGNSA. The ends were cut back, 1 base at V and 8 bases at J, with 10 bases in the middle. The CDR3 extends over 13 amino acids. The CDR3 DNA reads TGTGCCAGCAGCTTAGGTGCAGAGAGTACGCAGTATTTT. Its translation: CASSLGAESTQYF. Variable domain in full (rest from reference TRBV7-2 and TRBJ2-3): GAGVSQSPSNKVTEKGKDVELRCDPISGHTALYWYRQSLGQGLEFLIYFQGNSAPDKSGLPSDRFSAERTGGSVSTLTIQRTQQEDSAVYLCASSLGAESTQYFGPGTRLTVL.

This clonotype was counted between two and nine times. The rearrangement uses TRBV6-1 and TRBJ1-2, with D perhaps TRBD1 (6 bases). This CDR3 is built from 15 residues. CDR1 MNHNS and CDR2 SASEGT come from the germline V gene. V was pared by 4 bases and J by 3 bases, with 15 bases between. The CDR3 bases are TGTGCCAGCAGTGGAACGTGGGGGGCGGACTATGGCTACACCTTC. This translates into CASSGTWGADYGYTF.

This clonotype was seen a few times. Given a much more abundant clone one base away, this may be a read error. CDR3 region: CASTGLNNEQYF. The DNA of the CDR3 is TGTGCCAGCACAGGGTTAAACAATGAGCAGTACTTC. The chain combines TRBV7-9 with TRBJ2-5, with D perhaps matching TRBD1 (5 bases). The CDR3 sequence is 12 residues long. V was cut by 7 bases and J by 11 bases, with 17 bases left in between. Germline V gene lookup returns CDR1 SEHNR and CDR2 FQNEAQ (reference sequence). The whole variable domain, filled in from reference TRBV7-9 and TRBJ2-5, reads DTGVSQNPRHKITKRGQNVTFRCDPISEHNRLYWYRQTLGQGPEFLTYFQNEAQLEKSRLLSDRFSAERPKGSFSTLEIQRTEQGDSAMYLCASTGLNNEQYFGPGTRLLVL.

This clonotype occurred many times. V is TRBV27 and J is TRBJ2-7, with 8 bases fitting TRBD1. CDR1 is MNHEY, CDR2 SMNVEV, per germline (reference sequence). The CDR3 has 15 residues. Trimming took 5 bases from V and 2 from J; bases not matched to a gene: 8. This chain's CDR3 is CASSRLGQEAYEQYF. The DNA for the CDR3 is TGTGCCAGCAGTCGATTGGGACAGGAAGCCTACGAGCAGTACTTC.

As for this clonotype: A single base separates this from a much larger clone, so it may be a read error. CDR3 sequence (DNA): TGCAGCGTCGTCTTAAGCGTCAATGAGCAGTACTTC. Its protein is CSVVLSVNEQYF. This chain connects TRBV29-1 to TRBJ2-7; D is unclear. CDR3 size: 12 residues. The ends were cut back, 6 bases at V and 7 bases at J, with 16 bases in the middle. Germline V lookup: CDR1 SQVTM, CDR2 ANQGSEA.